Presented here are 20 T cell receptor beta chains from one specimen sequenced in a study of blood T cell repertoires in COVID-19. Sequenced by immunoSEQ multiplex PCR; TCRdb stores in-frame clones only, minus some. The repertoire holds some 150,000 clones, with around 83% as singletons. The sample taken for sequencing was peripheral blood. The receptors stem from an older woman with COVID-19, enrolled during active disease.

J is TRBJ1-1 and V is TRBV7-8; no firm D call. The CDR3 is 15 residues long. V was clipped by 2 bases and J by 4 bases, with 14 bases between them. Germline V gene sequence: CDR1 SGHVS, CDR2 FQNEAQ. The CDR3 sequence is CASSLNGDVRTEAFF. DNA for the CDR3: TGTGCCAGCAGCTTAAACGGGGATGTACGCACTGAAGCTTTCTTT.

CDR3 in amino acids: CASSPRVAGAPDTQYF. For the CDR3, the DNA is TGCGCCAGCAGCCCGCGTGTAGCGGGGGCTCCAGATACGCAGTATTTT. V usage is TRBV5-1 and J usage is TRBJ2-3; TRBD2 matches 9 bases. With V trimmed by 4 bases and J by 4 bases, 10 bases remained unmatched. The CDR3 runs to 16 residues. In germline, CDR1 is SGHRS, CDR2 YFSETQ.

J is TRBJ1-2 and V is TRBV5-5, with 8 nucleotides matching TRBD1. Germline-derived CDR1 and CDR2 are SGHKS and YYEKEE (reference sequence). J lost 3 bases, V lost 4 bases, and 17 bases had no gene match. CDR3 size: 18 residues. The CDR3 nucleotides read TGTGCCAGCAGCAAAGCCATTCTCGCAGGGGGCGCGGACTATGGCTACACCTTC. It specifies CASSKAILAGGADYGYTF.

The rearrangement uses TRBV30 and TRBJ1-4; D ambiguous. CDR3 length equals 14 residues. Germline assignment: CDR1 GTSNPN and CDR2 SVGIG (reference sequence). V was shortened by 5 bases and J by 4 bases, with 14 bases between the two germline ends. For the CDR3, the DNA is TGTGCCTGGGGCCCGATCAGCGTTAATGAAAAACTGTTTTTT. Amino acids: CAWGPISVNEKLFF.

For this clone: The sample holds other DNA sequences that translate to the same CDR3. The V gene is TRBV5-1, the J gene TRBJ1-5; D uncertain. CDR1 is SGHRS, CDR2 YFSETQ, per germline. The CDR3 length is 14 residues. V lost 0 bases and J 3 bases, leaving 7 bases between the germline ends. This CDR3 reads CASSLGGNNQPQHF. CDR3 DNA: TGCGCCAGCAGCTTGGGAGGGAACAATCAGCCCCAGCATTTT.

This clone was seen once. The chain is built from TRBV19 and TRBJ1-4, with D possibly matching TRBD1 (6 bases). Germline values: CDR1 LNHDA, CDR2 SQIVND (reference sequence). Trimming pared 6 bases from V and 3 bases from J, leaving 17 bases between. The CDR3 has 16 amino acids. The CDR3 DNA reads as TGTGCCAGTAGCCCCGGTGGGGGGGCGCCTAATGAAAAACTGTTTTTT. Encoded protein: CASSPGGGAPNEKLFF.

The gene calls are TRBV24-1 and TRBJ2-1, with D perhaps TRBD2 (6 bases). Germline CDR1 and CDR2: KGHDR and SFDVKD. Trimming took off 12 bases at V and 5 bases at J, with 19 bases between the two ends. The CDR3 extends over 14 amino acids. In DNA, the CDR3 is TGTGCCTGCTCGGGACTCCCGGAGCACAATGAGCAGTTCTTC. Its protein is CACSGLPEHNEQFF.

V usage is TRBV9 and J usage is TRBJ1-1, with 7 bases that match TRBD1. There are 15 residues in the CDR3. The J segment lost 4 bases and the V segment lost 3 bases, leaving 9 bases of the junction unmatched. The germline CDR1 and CDR2 sequences are SGDLS and YYNGEE. CDR3 loop: CASSAADRAGTEAFF. CDR3 nucleotide sequence: TGTGCCAGCAGCGCGGCTGACAGGGCGGGCACTGAAGCTTTCTTT. The entire variable domain, with the rest obtained from reference TRBV9 and TRBJ1-1, is as follows: DSGVTQTPKHLITATGQRVTLRCSPRSGDLSVYWYQQSLDQGLQFLIQYYNGEERAKGNILERFSAQQFPDLHSELNLSSLELGDSALYFCASSAADRAGTEAFFGQGTRLTVV.

The chain is built from TRBV7-8 and TRBJ2-1, with 8 bases aligning to TRBD2. This CDR3 region has 15 residues. J lost 7 bases, V lost 1 base, and 6 bases had no gene match. Germline V gives CDR1 SGHVS, CDR2 FQNEAQ. CDR3 sequence (DNA): TGTGCCAGCAGCTTAGGTCTTAGCGGGATGAATGAGCAGTTCTTC. Its protein is CASSLGLSGMNEQFF.

The chain carries TRBV3-1 (or the pseudogene TRBV3-2) and TRBJ2-1; tentatively, D is TRBD2 (6 bases). Trimming cost V 1 base and J 1 base, with 11 bases left between them. The germline CDR1 and CDR2 sequences are LGHDT and YNNKEL (reference sequence). CDR3 length: 16 residues. The CDR3 DNA sequence: TGTGCCAGCAGCCAAGTGAGGCTAGCGTCCTACAATGAGCAGTTCTTC. It translates to CASSQVRLASYNEQFF.

The V gene is TRBV6-5, the J gene TRBJ2-7, with D maybe TRBD2 (6 bases). Trimming left V 8 bases short and J 3 bases short, with 17 bases between. The germline V gene encodes CDR1 MNHEY and CDR2 SVGAGI. This CDR3 contains 14 residues. Written as DNA, the CDR3 is TGTGCCAGCTCCAGGTCGGGACTCGGCTACGAGCAGTACTTC. This sequence encodes CASSRSGLGYEQYF.

This chain connects TRBV5-5 to TRBJ1-2, with D unresolved. The CDR3 runs to 14 residues. In germline, CDR1 is SGHKS, CDR2 YYEKEE (reference sequence). With 2 bases removed from V and 4 bases from J, the gap between germline ends came to 12 bases. CDR3 coding DNA: TGTGCCAGCAGCTTCATTATCTCAGGCTATGGCTACACCTTC. It is translated as CASSFIISGYGYTF.

The V call is TRBV5-1, the J call TRBJ2-3, with 10 positions matching TRBD1. There are 15 residues in the CDR3. Trimming cost V 6 bases and J 8 bases; bases outside gene matches: 12. CDR1 and CDR2 from the germline V gene are SGHRS and YFSETQ. The CDR3 loop is CASNQRDRGKGTQYF. The CDR3 DNA reads TGCGCCAGCAATCAAAGGGACAGGGGAAAGGGTACGCAGTATTTT.

V is TRBV6-5 and J is TRBJ2-7, with D perhaps matching TRBD1 (5 bases). Germline CDR1 is MNHEY and CDR2 is SVGAGI. The V gene lost 6 bases and the J gene lost 2 bases, with 11 bases spanning the gap. The CDR3 runs 13 residues. The CDR3 sequence is CASSQGETYEQYV. In DNA, the CDR3 is TGTGCCAGCAGCCAAGGGGAAACCTACGAGCAGTACGTC.

The CDR3 spells CASSERQGRTEAFF. Written as DNA, the CDR3 is TGTGCCAGCAGTGAGAGACAGGGGCGAACTGAAGCTTTCTTT. The chain uses TRBV6-1 and TRBJ1-1, with 8 bases fitting TRBD1. This CDR3 comprises 14 residues. The junction had 5 bases not matched to a gene; V was cut back by 3 bases and J by 5 bases. CDR1 MNHNS and CDR2 SASEGT come from the germline V gene.

This chain joins TRBV19 and TRBJ1-5; TRBD1 matches 9 bases. The V segment lost 6 bases and the J segment 6 bases; nucleotides outside the gene matches: 9. The CDR3 runs 15 residues. The germline CDR1 and CDR2 sequences are LNHDA and SQIVND (reference sequence). The CDR3 is CASRVWGQGSQPQHF. In DNA, the CDR3 is TGTGCCAGTAGAGTATGGGGACAGGGAAGTCAGCCCCAGCATTTT.

The chain uses TRBV3-1 (or the pseudogene TRBV3-2) and TRBJ2-1; D gene uncertain. This CDR3 is built from 13 residues. The germline CDR1 and CDR2 sequences are LGHDT and YNNKEL (reference sequence). The V end was cut by 0 bases, the J end by 8 bases, with 8 bases between. The CDR3 DNA is TGTGCCAGCAGCCAAGAAGCGTGGGATGAGCAGTTCTTC. Its translation: CASSQEAWDEQFF.

The chain links TRBV5-1 to TRBJ2-7, with 15 bases matching TRBD2. V trimming: 1 base; J trimming: 4 bases; junction bases outside the gene matches: 9. The CDR3 length is 18 residues. Germline V gives CDR1 SGHRS, CDR2 YFSETQ. The CDR3 loop is CASSLLGSGTSGRYEQYF. In DNA form, the CDR3 reads TGCGCCAGCAGCTTGTTAGGTTCCGGGACTAGCGGGAGGTACGAGCAGTACTTC.

This chain links TRBV23-1 with TRBJ2-3; no definite D call. TRBV23-1 is treated as an ORF (open reading frame) with a function not yet certain. V lost 1 base and J 7 bases, leaving 15 bases between the germline ends. The CDR3 length is 15 residues. In DNA, the CDR3 is TGCGCCAGCAGTCAATTTACGCCTATCCTTCATACGCAGTATTTT. As protein: CASSQFTPILHTQYF.

There are a few counts of this clone. The chain uses TRBV6-2 or TRBV6-3 and TRBJ1-2, with 10 bases aligning to TRBD1. The CDR3 is 16 residues long. Germline CDR1 reads MNHEY; CDR2 reads SVGEGT. Germline trimming cut 5 bases from V and 2 bases from J; bases unmatched to any gene: 8. The CDR3 DNA reads TGTGCCAGCAGTAGGACAGGGGGAAGCGGAAACTATGGCTACACCTTC. It translates to CASSRTGGSGNYGYTF.